What follows are 17 T cell receptor beta chains derived from one specimen sequenced in a study of control samples from healthy donors and cancer patients. Measured with immunoSEQ multiplex PCR; TCRdb has only the in-frame clones, and not every one. The repertoire has around 200,000 clones, roughly 94% of them found once; the top ten carry over 1.2%. The specimen sequenced was blood. Source of these receptors: a middle-aged man in good health.

The rearrangement links TRBV3-1 (or the pseudogene TRBV3-2) to TRBJ1-3; 8 bases map to TRBD1. The CDR3 runs 16 residues. V was clipped by 3 bases and J by 2 bases; unmatched bases: 6. CDR1 is LGHDT, CDR2 YNNKEL, per germline (reference sequence). For the CDR3, the DNA is TGTGCCAGCAGCCAGGTTCCAGGGGGCCCTGGAAACACCATATATTTT. Encoded protein: CASSQVPGGPGNTIYF.

The chain links TRBV4-2 to TRBJ1-2, with D possibly being TRBD1 (6 bases). Germline V CDR1 and CDR2: LGHNA, YNFKEQ. This CDR3 has 16 residues. The V and J ends lost 1 base and 0 bases respectively, with 12 bases between them. The CDR3 nucleotides read TGTGCCAGCAGCCAAGCAGCAGGGGCCCCTAACTATGGCTACACCTTC. Encoded protein: CASSQAAGAPNYGYTF.

The chain joins TRBV28 to TRBJ1-5; D gene uncertain. The V gene lost 8 bases and the J gene lost 9 bases, with 14 bases spanning the gap. CDR3 length equals 12 residues. Germline CDR1 reads MDHEN; CDR2 reads SYDVKM. The CDR3 DNA is TGTGCCAGCGGAACGGGGATCGGGCCCCAGCATTTT. It translates to CASGTGIGPQHF.

The chain carries TRBV18 and TRBJ2-1, with TRBD2 matching over 9 bases. The CDR3 totals 15 residues. The germline V gene has CDR1 KGHSH and CDR2 LQKENI. The V segment lost 3 bases and the J segment 8 bases; nucleotides outside the gene matches: 8. CDR3 nucleotides: TGTGCCAGCTCACCCGGAGCAGCGGGGGGCGATGAGCAGTTCTTC. It is translated as CASSPGAAGGDEQFF.

This chain uses TRBV4-1 with TRBJ1-4; maybe TRBD1 (6 bases). The V end lost 1 base, the J end lost 6 bases, and 9 bases lay between the germline ends. Looked up from germline, CDR1 is MGHRA and CDR2 is YSYEKL. The CDR3 runs to 14 residues. The CDR3 DNA reads as TGCGCCAGCAGCCAAGGGCAGGGGTATGAAAAACTGTTTTTT. This gives the protein CASSQGQGYEKLFF.

The chain is built from TRBV18 and TRBJ2-5; possibly TRBD1 or TRBD2 for D (6 bases each). V shed 3 bases and J shed 4 bases, with 12 bases lying between them. CDR1 and CDR2 from the germline V gene are KGHSH and LQKENI. The CDR3 is made up of 14 amino acids. CDR3 nucleotide sequence: TGTGCCAGCTCACCCCCGGGGGCTTCAGAGACCCAGTACTTC. Encoded protein: CASSPPGASETQYF.

This chain links TRBV19 with TRBJ1-1; D ambiguous. V gave up 7 bases and J gave up 3 bases, with 21 bases separating them. Germline V gene sequence: CDR1 LNHDA, CDR2 SQIVND (reference sequence). The CDR3 runs 16 residues. CDR3 in amino acids: CASILTPAGSYTEAFF. DNA for the CDR3: TGTGCCAGTATTCTGACTCCGGCAGGCTCGTACACTGAAGCTTTCTTT.

The chain has TRBV5-1 and TRBJ2-5, with D perhaps TRBD1 or TRBD2 (5 bases each). The V end lost 4 bases, the J end lost 0 bases, and 13 bases lay between the germline ends. Germline V gives CDR1 SGHRS, CDR2 YFSETQ. The CDR3 loop spans 15 amino acids. The CDR3 sequence is CASSPGATDQETQYF. CDR3 DNA sequence: TGCGCCAGCAGCCCCGGGGCGACCGACCAAGAGACCCAGTACTTC.

The chain carries TRBV5-4 and TRBJ1-1; possibly TRBD1 for D (6 bases). Trimming left V 4 bases short and J 7 bases short, with 14 bases between. CDR1 and CDR2 (germline): SGHNT, YYREEE (reference sequence). CDR3 length: 13 amino acids. The CDR3 region is CASSPGAGDEAFF. In nucleotides, the CDR3 is TGTGCCAGCAGCCCGGGGGCTGGTGATGAAGCTTTCTTT.

The rearrangement links TRBV5-1 to TRBJ2-1; 8 positions match TRBD2. This CDR3 comprises 17 residues. V was clipped by 5 bases and J by 6 bases; unmatched bases: 16. CDR1 is SGHRS, CDR2 YFSETQ, per germline. Here the CDR3 reads CASSSLAGQVSGNEQFF. For the CDR3, the DNA is TGCGCCAGCAGTTCCCTAGCGGGCCAGGTATCCGGCAATGAGCAGTTCTTC. Drawing the rest from reference TRBV5-1 and TRBJ2-1, the complete variable domain is KAGVTQTPRYLIKTRGQQVTLSCSPISGHRSVSWYQQTPGQGLQFLFEYFSETQRNKGNFPGRFSGRQFSNSRSEMNVSTLELGDSALYLCASSSLAGQVSGNEQFFGPGTRLTVL.

The genes are TRBV7-3 and TRBJ2-5, with D unclear. This CDR3 region has 14 residues. With 2 bases removed from V and 3 bases from J, the gap between germline ends came to 10 bases. CDR1 SGHTA and CDR2 FQGTGA come from the germline V gene. The CDR3 is CASSLGDRKETQYF. The CDR3 DNA reads as TGTGCCAGCAGCTTAGGGGATAGGAAAGAGACCCAGTACTTC.

The J gene is TRBJ2-3, the V gene TRBV6-2 or TRBV6-3; D is ambiguous. Germline values: CDR1 MNHEY, CDR2 SVGEGT. The CDR3 is 11 amino acids. Trimming pared 5 bases from V and 4 bases from J, leaving 4 bases between. The CDR3 DNA reads TGTGCCAGCAGTCGGGCAGATACGCAGTATTTT. Protein sequence: CASSRADTQYF.

J is TRBJ2-3 and V is TRBV7-3; D gene uncertain. V was cut by 0 bases and J by 5 bases, with 3 bases left in between. The germline V gene has CDR1 SGHTA and CDR2 FQGTGA. CDR3 length: 12 residues. The CDR3 loop is CASSLTGDTQYF. The DNA for the CDR3 is TGTGCCAGCAGCTTAACTGGAGATACGCAGTATTTT.

This clone was counted only a few times. The genes are TRBV28 and TRBJ1-2, with a tentative D call TRBD1 (6 bases). CDR1 and CDR2 (germline): MDHEN, SYDVKM. V shed 6 bases and J shed 5 bases, with 13 bases lying between them. The CDR3 sequence is 13 residues long. The CDR3 region is CASSPGGPYGYTF. The CDR3, as DNA: TGTGCCAGCAGCCCGGGGGGGCCGTATGGCTACACCTTC.

This chain connects TRBV7-6 to TRBJ2-5; D gene uncertain. Germline CDR1 SGHVS, CDR2 FNYEAQ. The V end lost 0 bases, the J end lost 1 base, and 9 bases lay between the germline ends. CDR3 size: 15 residues. The DNA for the CDR3 is TGTGCCAGCAGCTTAGCGCTGGCCAGCCAAGAGACCCAGTACTTC. Encoded protein: CASSLALASQETQYF.

The rearrangement links TRBV4-1 to TRBJ2-1, with 8 positions matching TRBD2. The CDR3 covers 16 residues. Germline V gene sequence: CDR1 MGHRA, CDR2 YSYEKL. Unmatched junction bases numbered 3, after V lost 2 bases and J lost 0 bases. CDR3 in amino acids: CASSQLSGSSYNEQFF. The CDR3, as DNA: TGCGCCAGCAGCCAACTCAGCGGGAGCTCCTACAATGAGCAGTTCTTC.

This clone was seen more than once but under ten times. The gene calls are TRBV3-1 (or the pseudogene TRBV3-2) and TRBJ2-5; the D gene is possibly TRBD2 (6 bases). Trimming took 1 base from V and 2 from J, leaving 8 bases between them. Germline CDR1 reads LGHDT; CDR2 reads YNNKEL (reference sequence). This CDR3 is 14 amino acids long. The CDR3 is CASSQVGGQETQYF. Written as DNA, the CDR3 is TGTGCCAGCAGCCAAGTGGGAGGTCAAGAGACCCAGTACTTC.